What follows describes a single TCR beta chain. Its antigen is still unknown. No base qualities exist here, and no much larger clone lies one base off it. The healthy control group was made up of fewer than 40 blood donors, and the Finnish Red Cross blood service supplied their buffy coats. All TCR-sequenced material derived from peripheral blood: patient blood samples and healthy donor buffy coats. Peripheral blood mononuclear cells were isolated by Ficoll-Hypaque gradient centrifugation. CD4+ cells were purified magnetically from the buffy coats of healthy controls. The Gentra Puregene Cell and Tissue kit was used for genomic DNA extraction, and quantification was performed on a Qubit 2.0 fluorometer. This sample is part of a study of STAT5B mutations in CD4+ large granular lymphocyte leukemia (dated by TCRdb to between 2022 and 2023). For the wider study: Among healthy controls, the CDR3 'QG' motif was associated with a particular HLA allele. TCRbeta repertoires of CD4+ T-cell large granular lymphocyte leukemia patients were compared with those of healthy blood donors. The purity of purified fractions was confirmed by flow cytometry on FACSCanto II or FACSVerse to exceed 95% among lymphocytes. General findings and caveats noted by the study authors: Greater clonality appeared to be present in CD4-sorted patient repertoires than in healthy CD4+ repertoires, and the difference was retained after the putative leukemic clones were removed. Data were not HLA-matched; higher clonality in CD4+ versus CD8+ T-LGLL could reflect the relatively small sample size. Main leukemic clonotypes were private to each patient, although roughly 25% appeared at low frequency in other patients' non-leukemic repertoires. TRBV06-family usage was enriched among the top patient clones (8/27) compared with healthy controls (2/35).

The immunoSEQ assay at survey resolution was used to sequence TCRbeta rearrangements from genomic DNA. The authors processed their data as follows. In the TCR sequencing data, the smallest productive clonotype frequency that could be detected was 2.59 x 10-5. Only productive TCRbeta rearrangements, meaning sequences that were complete and in-frame, were kept for the analyses. Clonality for each sample was calculated as Simpson clonality in the immunoSEQ Analyzer version 3.0. Based on frequency, clones were grouped as very rare, small, medium, large (1-20%) or hyperexpanded (>20%). Generation probabilities were estimated with OLGA 1.2.3, V-gene circos plots were made with VDJtools, specificities were searched in VDJdb, and CDR3 motifs were identified with GLIPH. Here the immuneACCESS table is served through TCRdb, limited to in-frame sequences with V and J called. Missing clones are a known gap in these copies; in checked studies unresolved V genes cover under half, and the rest lacks a known reason. V and J calls and clone size are those listed in that table; D and trimming were worked out from the DNA. The sample has about 33,000 clones on record, 70% to 75% of them singletons. Less than 0.3% of the sample is taken by the ten largest.

For CDR1 and CDR2, the germline V gene lists SGHVS and FQNEAQ. Spanning cysteine to phenylalanine, the CDR3 consists of 17 amino acids. CDR3 DNA only is kept here, 51 bases in frame from base 1. Unmatched junction bases come to 11, with V trimmed by 3 bases and J by 7 bases. The sample was CD4+ T cells from blood buffy coats. The V and J genes are TRBV7-8 and TRBJ2-1; TRBD2 agrees with 11 junctional bases. The origin of this receptor is a human donor in good health. The CDR3 region has the sequence CASSLILAGVPGNEQFF. The bases read TGTGCCAGCAGCTTGATACTAGCGGGAGTTCCGGGGAATGAGCAGTTCTTC.